This TCR beta chain was profiled in a study of blood T cell repertoires in COVID-19. This table comes from immunoSEQ multiplex PCR, and its TCRdb copy is limited to in-frame clones, with some not included. Of approximately 150,000 clones listed, roughly 80% are singletons. Participants were placed into cohorts based on the clinical history they reported. The CDR3 runs 13 residues. Germline V gene lookup returns CDR1 MNHEY and CDR2 SVGAGI. V lost 6 bases, J lost 15 bases, and 11 bases stayed unmatched. The chain links TRBV6-5 to TRBJ1-6; 7 nucleotides align to TRBD1. The clonotype originates from a woman aged 40 to 55 with acute COVID-19. The sequencing sample was made of PBMCs or T cells enriched from blood (not recorded which). CDR3 coding DNA: TGTGCCAGCAGAAGACAGGGTACTACCGGCCTCCACTTT. This translates into CASRRQGTTGLHF.